Below are 29 T cell receptor beta chains sequenced from a single sample in a study of beta chain features in type 1 diabetes. General study points: Across all four CD4+ subsets, people with type 1 diabetes showed modestly shorter TCRB CDR3s.

The isolated RNA, all of it, was reverse transcribed, so expressed TCRB transcripts were what got sequenced. Measured with immunoSEQ multiplex PCR; TCRdb has only the in-frame clones, and not every one. Among around 280,000 clones listed, roughly 15% were seen once. These receptors' targets are unknown. Material for sequencing was naive CD4+ T cells from blood. The receptors shown here come from a man younger than 35 with type 1 diabetes.

This clone was counted only a few times. V and J are TRBV7-9 and TRBJ2-7; D uncertain. The V end lost 5 bases, the J end lost 4 bases, and 12 bases lay between the germline ends. Per germline, CDR1 SEHNR and CDR2 FQNEAQ (reference sequence). The CDR3 is 13 residues long. The CDR3 nucleotides are TGTGCCAGCAGCAGTTTACGCGAGTACGAGCAGTACTTC. Amino acid sequence: CASSSLREYEQYF.

This sequence joins TRBV11-2 and TRBJ1-1; no clear D gene. The CDR3 sequence is 13 residues long. Per the germline V gene, CDR1 is SGHAT and CDR2 is FQNNGV. The V gene lost 5 bases and the J gene lost 1 base, with 8 bases spanning the gap. DNA for the CDR3: TGTGCCAGCAGCGTGACATCGAACACTGAAGCTTTCTTT. Protein: CASSVTSNTEAFF.

A few counts support this clone. The chain links TRBV9 to TRBJ2-2; TRBD1 matches 7 bases. Trimming removed 7 bases from V and 7 bases from J; junction bases left unmatched: 10. CDR1 SGDLS and CDR2 YYNGEE come from the germline V gene. CDR3 length: 14 amino acids. CDR3 sequence: CASGSGGIGGELFF. The CDR3 bases are TGTGCCAGCGGGTCAGGGGGAATTGGCGGGGAGCTGTTTTTT. Supplemented by reference TRBV9 and TRBJ2-2, the full variable domain reads DSGVTQTPKHLITATGQRVTLRCSPRSGDLSVYWYQQSLDQGLQFLIQYYNGEERAKGNILERFSAQQFPDLHSELNLSSLELGDSALYFCASGSGGIGGELFFGEGSRLTVL.

This rearrangement joins TRBV7-9 to TRBJ1-2; a possible D gene is TRBD1 (6 bases). V dropped 5 bases and J dropped 2 bases, with 12 bases sitting between them. The CDR3 is made up of 14 amino acids. From germline, CDR1 is SEHNR and CDR2 FQNEAQ (reference sequence). CDR3 DNA: TGTGCCAGCAGCAACTGGACAGAGAACTATGGCTACACCTTC. It codes for CASSNWTENYGYTF.

The gene calls are TRBV11-2 and TRBJ2-3; possibly TRBD2 for D (6 bases). CDR3 size: 15 residues. V was pared by 2 bases and J by 5 bases, with 14 bases between. In germline, CDR1 is SGHAT, CDR2 FQNNGV. The CDR3 DNA follows: TGTGCCAGCAGCTTACGAAGCGGGTTATTAGATACGCAGTATTTT. Residues: CASSLRSGLLDTQYF.

This clone was observed a handful of times. This chain joins TRBV18 and TRBJ1-1; 8 bases align to TRBD1. The ends lost 1 base at V and 6 bases at J; junction bases unmatched: 4. CDR3 size: 14 residues. Germline V gives CDR1 KGHSH, CDR2 LQKENI. The CDR3 loop is CASSPQQGVAEAFF. In DNA form, the CDR3 reads TGTGCCAGCTCACCACAACAGGGGGTCGCTGAAGCTTTCTTT.

This clone was found a few times. This chain joins TRBV5-4 and TRBJ2-1; the D gene is possibly TRBD2 (5 bases). The CDR3 is made up of 15 amino acids. From germline, CDR1 is SGHNT and CDR2 YYREEE (reference sequence). Trimming removed 4 bases from V and 3 bases from J, with 14 bases in between. CDR3 amino acids: CASSPFTGGYNEQFF. In DNA form, the CDR3 reads TGTGCCAGCAGCCCTTTCACCGGAGGCTACAATGAGCAGTTCTTC.

The rearrangement joins TRBV5-1 to TRBJ2-3; tentatively, D is TRBD2 (5 bases). Trimming cost V 1 base and J 1 base, with 10 bases left between them. The CDR3 runs 15 residues. Germline V gene sequence: CDR1 SGHRS, CDR2 YFSETQ. CDR3 coding DNA: TGCGCCAGCAGCTTGAGAACGCGGGGCACAGATACGCAGTATTTT. Translation: CASSLRTRGTDTQYF.

The CDR3 DNA is TGTGCCAGCAGCACCCAGAGCGGGGTGTCCTACGAGCAGTACTTC. It yields the protein CASSTQSGVSYEQYF. V usage is TRBV7-2 and J usage is TRBJ2-7, with 7 bases matching TRBD2. The CDR3 is made up of 15 amino acids. V gave up 5 bases and J gave up 1 base; unmatched junction bases: 8. The germline V gene encodes CDR1 SGHTA and CDR2 FQGNSA.

The chain carries TRBV7-2 and TRBJ2-7; 7 bases are shared with TRBD1. Germline V lookup: CDR1 SGHTA, CDR2 FQGNSA. V lost 4 bases and J lost 6; bases outside the gene matches: 12. The CDR3 covers 15 residues. CDR3 protein: CASSYRQGRSAEQYF. The CDR3 DNA sequence: TGTGCCAGCAGCTACCGACAGGGTAGGAGTGCCGAGCAGTACTTC.

The sample holds a few counts of this clone. The CDR3 nucleotides are TGCGCCAGCAGGGACAGGTACAATGAGCAGTTCTTC. Its translation is CASRDRYNEQFF. The chain links TRBV5-1 to TRBJ2-1; 7 bases line up with TRBD1. CDR3 length: 12 residues. V trimming: 5 bases; J trimming: 4 bases; junction bases outside the gene matches: 0. Germline CDR1 is SGHRS and CDR2 is YFSETQ.

The chain recombines TRBV7-2 with TRBJ2-3; 12 bases line up with TRBD2. The CDR3 is made up of 16 amino acids. Losses at the gene ends were 5 bases for V and 0 bases for J; bases not matched to a gene: 3. Germline loops: CDR1 SGHTA, CDR2 FQGNSA. The CDR3 protein is CASSRGTSGSTDTQYF. In DNA, the CDR3 is TGTGCCAGCAGCCGAGGGACTAGCGGGAGCACAGATACGCAGTATTTT.

A few counts support this clone. The rearrangement uses TRBV11-2 and TRBJ2-1; D gene unclear. The V gene's germline CDR1 is SGHAT and CDR2 FQNNGV. Trimming left V 5 bases short and J 16 bases short, with 15 bases between. The CDR3 covers 11 residues. This CDR3 reads CASSRDSAQFF. The DNA for the CDR3 is TGTGCCAGCAGCCGCGACTCAGCACAATTCTTC. Supplemented by reference TRBV11-2 and TRBJ2-1, the full variable domain reads EAGVAQSPRYKIIEKRQSVAFWCNPISGHATLYWYQQILGQGPKLLIQFQNNGVVDDSQLPKDRFSAERLKGVDSTLKIQPAKLEDSAVYLCASSRDSAQFFGPGTRLTVL.

This clone was picked up a small number of times. The chain combines TRBV9 with TRBJ2-1; D call uncertain. V was clipped by 2 bases and J by 6 bases, with 3 bases between them. This CDR3 is 11 amino acids long. Per germline, CDR1 SGDLS and CDR2 YYNGEE. CDR3 sequence: CASSVSNEQFF. DNA of the CDR3: TGTGCCAGCAGCGTCAGCAATGAGCAGTTCTTC.

This sequence joins TRBV9 and TRBJ2-1; 15 bases agree with TRBD2. After removal of 4 bases from V and 0 bases from J, the junction contained 5 bases not matched to a gene. CDR1 and CDR2 from the germline V gene are SGDLS and YYNGEE. There are 18 residues in the CDR3. The CDR3: CASSLGLAGGNSYNEQFF. CDR3 coding DNA: TGTGCCAGCAGCCTGGGACTAGCGGGGGGAAACTCCTACAATGAGCAGTTCTTC.

This rearrangement joins TRBV15 to TRBJ2-4; possibly TRBD1 for D (6 bases). The CDR3 consists of 17 residues. Germline V lookup: CDR1 LNHNV, CDR2 YYDKDF (reference sequence). V dropped 0 bases and J dropped 1 base, with 13 bases sitting between them. The CDR3 region has the DNA TGTGCCACCAGCAGAGATTTGGGGGCTGGGGCCAAAAACATTCAGTACTTC. Its protein product is CATSRDLGAGAKNIQYF.

There are a few counts of this clone. The genes are TRBV7-9 and TRBJ1-2, with D unclear. The V and J ends lost 0 bases and 4 bases respectively, with 9 bases between them. Germline lookup yields CDR1 SEHNR and CDR2 FQNEAQ (reference sequence). This CDR3 is 14 amino acids long. This CDR3 is CASSLAASFYGYTF. Written as DNA, the CDR3 is TGTGCCAGCAGCTTAGCCGCGAGCTTCTATGGCTACACCTTC.

The chain combines TRBV19 with TRBJ1-2; D is unclear. The germline CDR1 and CDR2 sequences are LNHDA and SQIVND (reference sequence). Trimming removed 5 bases at V and 4 bases at J, with 11 bases between. The CDR3 is made up of 13 amino acids. CDR3 loop: CASSLGSSYGYTF. CDR3 bases: TGTGCCAGTAGTCTCGGGAGTAGCTATGGCTACACCTTC. The whole variable domain, filled in from reference TRBV19 and TRBJ1-2, reads DGGITQSPKYLFRKEGQNVTLSCEQNLNHDAMYWYRQDPGQGLRLIYYSQIVNDFQKGDIAEGYSVSREKKESFPLTVTSAQKNPTAFYLCASSLGSSYGYTFGSGTRLTVV.

This clone has only a few counts. The chain couples TRBV5-1 to TRBJ2-7; no clear D gene. CDR3 length: 12 amino acids. Trimming cost V 4 bases and J 0 bases, with 5 bases left between them. The germline gives CDR1 SGHRS, CDR2 YFSETQ. The chain's CDR3 is CASSASSYEQYF. CDR3 sequence (DNA): TGCGCCAGCAGCGCGAGCTCCTACGAGCAGTACTTC.

DNA of the CDR3: TGCGCCAGCAGCGTGGCAACCATGACAGGGGAAGAGACCCAGTACTTC. Translated, it gives CASSVATMTGEETQYF. This chain connects TRBV5-1 to TRBJ2-5; TRBD1 matches 8 bases. After removal of 4 bases from V and 3 bases from J, the junction contained 11 bases not matched to a gene. Germline V lookup: CDR1 SGHRS, CDR2 YFSETQ. The CDR3 is 16 residues long.

The rearrangement uses TRBV28 and TRBJ1-5, with D possibly matching TRBD1 (6 bases). CDR1 and CDR2 (germline): MDHEN, SYDVKM. This CDR3 contains 13 residues. V was cut by 6 bases and J by 5 bases, with 11 bases left in between. The CDR3: CASSEQGYQPQHF. The CDR3 coding sequence is TGTGCCAGCAGCGAACAGGGTTATCAGCCCCAGCATTTT.

This rearrangement joins TRBV2 to TRBJ2-5; D possibly corresponds to TRBD1 (5 bases). Germline-derived CDR1 and CDR2 are SNHLY and FYNNEI. The CDR3 loop spans 12 amino acids. Trimming pared 5 bases from V and 3 bases from J, leaving 7 bases between. CDR3 DNA: TGTGCCAGCAGTCTGACAGAAGAGACCCAGTACTTC. Amino acids: CASSLTEETQYF.

This clone was observed a handful of times. The J gene is TRBJ2-1, the V gene TRBV18, with unresolved D. Germline loops: CDR1 KGHSH, CDR2 LQKENI. V was cut by 3 bases and J by 10 bases, with 25 bases left in between. This CDR3 region has 17 residues. DNA of the CDR3: TGTGCCAGCTCACCCGTCGTATTGGCGCAGTCGGTGAGGGAGCAGTTCTTC. Translating gives CASSPVVLAQSVREQFF.

J is TRBJ2-3 and V is TRBV11-3; a possible D gene is TRBD1 (6 bases). Germline CDR1 is SGHNT and CDR2 is YENEEA. The V end was cut by 7 bases, the J end by 1 base, with 9 bases between. CDR3 length: 13 residues. CDR3: CASTPGGTDTQYF. In DNA form, the CDR3 reads TGTGCCAGCACCCCAGGGGGCACAGATACGCAGTATTTT.

This chain uses TRBV7-2 with TRBJ2-3, with unresolved D. This CDR3 comprises 13 residues. Germline lookup yields CDR1 SGHTA and CDR2 FQGNSA. Trimming pared 5 bases from V and 0 bases from J, leaving 6 bases between. The CDR3 nucleotides read TGTGCCAGCAGCCCGGGTAGCACAGATACGCAGTATTTT. Encoded protein: CASSPGSTDTQYF.

This clone was counted between two and nine times. Other DNA sequences within the sample encode an identical CDR3. The J gene is TRBJ1-1, the V gene TRBV18; D is perhaps TRBD1 (6 bases). The germline gives CDR1 KGHSH, CDR2 LQKENI. This CDR3 has 15 amino acids. V dropped 0 bases and J dropped 2 bases, with 10 bases sitting between them. CDR3 region: CASSPPGQPNTEAFF. The CDR3 nucleotides read TGTGCCAGCTCACCACCTGGACAGCCCAACACTGAAGCTTTCTTT.

This clone occurred a few times. The rearrangement links TRBV5-4 to TRBJ2-5, with 12 bases matching TRBD2. CDR1 and CDR2 from the germline V gene are SGHNT and YYREEE (reference sequence). V shed 2 bases, J shed 7 bases, and the junction held 9 bases outside the gene matches. CDR3 length: 16 residues. This CDR3 is CASSFLTSGGRGTQYF. The CDR3 bases are TGTGCCAGCAGCTTCCTGACTAGCGGGGGAAGGGGGACCCAGTACTTC.

The rearrangement joins TRBV15 to TRBJ2-7; TRBD2 is a possible D gene (5 bases). The CDR3 covers 15 residues. The V end lost 2 bases, the J end lost 2 bases, and 13 bases lay between the germline ends. The germline V gene encodes CDR1 LNHNV and CDR2 YYDKDF (reference sequence). The CDR3 here is CATSRQPTGAYEQYF. The CDR3 nucleotides are TGTGCCACCAGCAGACAACCCACCGGGGCCTACGAGCAGTACTTC.

This clone was detected a few times. This chain uses TRBV28 with TRBJ2-3; maybe TRBD1 (6 bases). The CDR3 runs 15 residues. Per germline, CDR1 MDHEN and CDR2 SYDVKM. Trimming cost V 7 bases and J 2 bases, with 16 bases left between them. The CDR3 is CASTSGTRDTDTQYF. The CDR3 DNA sequence: TGTGCCAGCACCTCCGGGACACGGGACACAGATACGCAGTATTTT.